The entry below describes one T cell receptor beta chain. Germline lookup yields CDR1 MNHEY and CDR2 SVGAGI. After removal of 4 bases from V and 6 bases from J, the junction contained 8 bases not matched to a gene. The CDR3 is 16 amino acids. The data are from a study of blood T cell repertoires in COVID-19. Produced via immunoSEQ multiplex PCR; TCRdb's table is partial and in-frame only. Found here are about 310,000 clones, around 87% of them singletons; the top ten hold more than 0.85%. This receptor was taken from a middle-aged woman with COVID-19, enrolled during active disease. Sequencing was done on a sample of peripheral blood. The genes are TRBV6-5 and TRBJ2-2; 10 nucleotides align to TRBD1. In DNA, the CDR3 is TGTGCCAGCAGTTCTCTAGGACAGGGGGGGGCCGGGGAGCTGTTTTTT. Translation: CASSSLGQGGAGELFF.